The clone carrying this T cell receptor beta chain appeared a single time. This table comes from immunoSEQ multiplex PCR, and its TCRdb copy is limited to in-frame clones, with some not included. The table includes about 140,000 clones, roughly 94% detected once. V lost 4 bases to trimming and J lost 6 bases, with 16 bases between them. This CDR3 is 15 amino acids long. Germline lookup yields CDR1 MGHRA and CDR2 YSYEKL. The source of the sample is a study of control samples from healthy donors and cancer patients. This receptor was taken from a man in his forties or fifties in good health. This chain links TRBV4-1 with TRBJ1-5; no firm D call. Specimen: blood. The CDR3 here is CASSPVPGGSQPQHF. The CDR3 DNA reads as TGCGCCAGCAGCCCCGTCCCAGGCGGGAGTCAGCCCCAGCATTTT.